This is a list of T cell receptor beta chains from one sample in a study of cytomegalovirus exposure and HLA in healthy donors. Clones were sequenced by immunoSEQ multiplex PCR, and TCRdb holds only the in-frame ones, with some missing. The table includes more than 110,000 clones, approximately 73% detected once. The source material was PBMCs. These receptors were obtained from a woman in her 40s in good health and CMV-seronegative. The CDR3 runs from the conserved cysteine through the conserved F or W. The D gene is left open where the match is weak. Part of the rows lack a size; the others show once, few, many or a class for expanded clones.

V,size,D,J,DNA,CDR3
TRBV5-6,few,TRBD1,TRBJ2-2,TGTGCCAGCAGCTTGGTAGACAGGGAATCCGGGGAGCTGTTTTTT,CASSLVDRESGELFF
TRBV6-6,-,TRBD1,TRBJ1-1,TGTGCCAGCAGTTACCAGGGGGCGCGTACTGAAGCTTTCTTT,CASSYQGARTEAFF
TRBV14,-,-,TRBJ2-3,TGTGCCAGCAGCCAAGGCTACACAGATACGCAGTATTTT,CASSQGYTDTQYF
TRBV18,-,TRBD1,TRBJ2-2,TGTGCCAGCTCACCCGGACAGGGGGGACTTCGCGGGGAGCTGTTTTTT,CASSPGQGGLRGELFF
TRBV28,-,TRBD2,TRBJ2-2,TGTGCCAGCAGTTTATATAGCGGGGACCGGAACACCGGGGAGCTGTTTTTT,CASSLYSGDRNTGELFF
TRBV28,-,TRBD1,TRBJ1-2,TGTGCCAGCAGTCACGAGGGTCAGGGGGGATTCCTCTATGGCTACACCTTC,CASSHEGQGGFLYGYTF
TRBV27,-,TRBD2,TRBJ2-2,TGTGCCAGCAGTCTGCGGGGGGCGAACACCGGGGAGCTGTTTTTT,CASSLRGANTGELFF
TRBV6-4,-,TRBD2,TRBJ2-3,TGTGCCAGCAGCGAGCGGGGGTTGTCAGATACGCAGTATTTT,CASSERGLSDTQYF
TRBV28,-,TRBD2,TRBJ2-1,TGTGCCAGCAGCCCGACTAGCGGGGGGGGCAATGAGCGGTTCTTC,CASSPTSGGGNERFF
TRBV9,-,TRBD2,TRBJ2-2,TGTGCCAGCAGCGCTCGGTCCGGGACTAACGGGGAGCTGTTTTTT,CASSARSGTNGELFF
TRBV4-2,-,TRBD2,TRBJ2-2,TGTGCCAGCAGCATCGGACTAGCGGGGGGGCAGGTCGGGGAGCTGTTTTTT,CASSIGLAGGQVGELFF
TRBV5-5,-,TRBD1,TRBJ1-2,TGTGCCAGCAGCTTGGGACAGGGGTTAGGCTATGGCTACACCTTC,CASSLGQGLGYGYTF
TRBV7-8,-,-,TRBJ2-1,TGTGCCAGCAGCTTCGACAGACCCTCCTACAATGAGCAGTTCTTC,CASSFDRPSYNEQFF
TRBV5-4,once,TRBD2,TRBJ2-3,TGTGCCAGCAGTTCCGGGACTAGCGGAGATACGCAGTATTTT,CASSSGTSGDTQYF
TRBV28,-,-,TRBJ1-1,TGTGCCAGCAAAGCCCCCGGACAGACTAACACTGAAGCTTTCTTT,CASKAPGQTNTEAFF
TRBV18,-,TRBD1,TRBJ2-3,TGTGCCAGCCATCTCGAACAGGGGTCTACGCAGTATTTT,CASHLEQGSTQYF
TRBV6-5,-,-,TRBJ1-1,TGTGCCAGCAGCCGCGACTTCTCTAGACCGGAAGCTTTCTTT,CASSRDFSRPEAFF
TRBV25-1,-,-,TRBJ1-5,TGTGCCAGCAGTGAAGAGGGGGATAGCAATCAGCCCCAGCATTTT,CASSEEGDSNQPQHF
TRBV7-2,-,TRBD2,TRBJ2-3,TGTGCCAGCAGCCCTAGCGGGGGGGCCTTTGGTACGCAGTATTTT,CASSPSGGAFGTQYF
TRBV4-1,once,TRBD1,TRBJ1-4,TGCGCCAGCAGCACAATGGACAGGCTTAATGAAAAACTGTTTTTT,CASSTMDRLNEKLFF
TRBV1,-,-,TRBJ1-5,TGCACCAGCAGCCAAGATAAGGGGATAAATCAGCCCCAGCATTTT,CTSSQDKGINQPQHF
TRBV13,medium-sized,TRBD2,TRBJ2-5,TGTGCCAGCAGCTTAGGAGTGTCTAGCGGAGAGACCCAGTACTTC,CASSLGVSSGETQYF